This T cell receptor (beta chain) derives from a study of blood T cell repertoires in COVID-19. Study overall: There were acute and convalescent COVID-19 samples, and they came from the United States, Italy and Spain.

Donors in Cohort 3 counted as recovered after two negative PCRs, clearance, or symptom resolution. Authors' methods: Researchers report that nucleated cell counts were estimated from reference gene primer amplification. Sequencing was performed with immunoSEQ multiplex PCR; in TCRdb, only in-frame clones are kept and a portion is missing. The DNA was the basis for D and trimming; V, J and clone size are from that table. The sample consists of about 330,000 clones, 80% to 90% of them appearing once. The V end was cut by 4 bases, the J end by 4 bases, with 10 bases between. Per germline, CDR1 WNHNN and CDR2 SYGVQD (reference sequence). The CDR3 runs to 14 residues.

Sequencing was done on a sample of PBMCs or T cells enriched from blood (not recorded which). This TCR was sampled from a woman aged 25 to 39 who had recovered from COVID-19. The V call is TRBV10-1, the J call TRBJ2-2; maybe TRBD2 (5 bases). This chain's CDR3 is CASSAGISTGELFF. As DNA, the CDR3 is TGCGCCAGCAGTGCGGGAATTAGCACCGGGGAGCTGTTTTTT.